These 19 T cell receptor beta chains share one sample of origin, sequenced in a study of OX40 agonist ivuxolimab in advanced cancers. Sequencing was performed with immunoSEQ multiplex PCR; in TCRdb, only in-frame clones are kept and a portion is missing. The sample includes about 11,000 clones, around 86% of them seen just once. Sequenced here: CD4+ or CD8+ T cells sorted from blood, sampled in a trial of the OX40 agonist ivuxolimab. These receptors all stem from an adult with an advanced solid tumor such as melanoma, head and neck, liver or kidney cancer.

V and J are TRBV6-5 and TRBJ2-1; possibly TRBD1 or TRBD2 for D (5 bases each). V lost 2 bases and J lost 4, with 9 bases in between. The CDR3 spans 14 residues. Germline-derived CDR1 and CDR2 are MNHEY and SVGAGI. This CDR3 reads CASSYQGGYNEQFF. DNA for the CDR3: TGTGCCAGCAGTTACCAGGGCGGGTACAATGAGCAGTTCTTC.

V and J are TRBV9 and TRBJ2-5; 8 bases line up with TRBD2. Germline values: CDR1 SGDLS, CDR2 YYNGEE. With V trimmed by 0 bases and J by 2 bases, 3 bases remained unmatched. CDR3 length: 15 amino acids. In DNA form, the CDR3 reads TGTGCCAGCAGCGTAGGCGGGAGGACTCAAGAGACCCAGTACTTC. Translation gives CASSVGGRTQETQYF.

The chain combines TRBV28 with TRBJ2-5, with 15 bases aligning to TRBD2. The CDR3 runs to 16 residues. CDR1 is MDHEN, CDR2 SYDVKM, per germline. V gave up 5 bases and J gave up 4 bases; unmatched junction bases: 5. CDR3 in DNA: TGTGCCAGCAGTGACCTGGGACTAGCGGGAGGAGAGACCCAGTACTTC. This translates into CASSDLGLAGGETQYF.

The chain recombines TRBV4-1 with TRBJ2-5; 8 bases are a match to TRBD2. Trimming cost V 4 bases and J 1 base; bases outside gene matches: 5. Germline loops: CDR1 MGHRA, CDR2 YSYEKL. The CDR3 has 15 residues. The CDR3 bases are TGCGCCAGCAGCCCGTTTAGCGGGATCCAAGAGACCCAGTACTTC. Translating it yields CASSPFSGIQETQYF.

This clone has only a few counts. The chain combines TRBV1 with TRBJ1-1. TRBV1 is annotated as a pseudogene. The CDR3 totals 10 residues. CDR3 sequence: CTSSPAGPPF. The CDR3 bases are TGCACCAGCAGCCCCGCCGGTCCCCCCTTT.

In its sample, this clone was seen a few times. The rearrangement joins TRBV10-2 to TRBJ1-3; TRBD1 matches at 7 bases. Germline CDR1 is WSHSY and CDR2 is SAAADI. CDR3 length equals 15 residues. Unmatched junction bases numbered 6, after V lost 2 bases and J lost 5 bases. CDR3: CASSEGRGYRNTIYF. The CDR3 DNA reads TGCGCCAGCAGTGAGGGCAGGGGGTATCGAAACACCATATATTTT.

The chain links TRBV10-2 to TRBJ2-7, with 8 bases identical to TRBD1. The germline CDR1 and CDR2 sequences are WSHSY and SAAADI. V dropped 6 bases and J dropped 6; count of bases not matched to a gene: 10. This CDR3 is 14 amino acids long. CDR3 coding DNA: TGCGCCAGCAGCCAAGACAGGGGTTGGGTCGAGCAGTACTTC. Protein: CASSQDRGWVEQYF.

This clone was detected only a few times. The chain employs TRBV7-9 and TRBJ2-3; TRBD2 matches 12 bases. V gave up 4 bases and J gave up 4 bases; unmatched junction bases: 6. CDR3 length: 16 amino acids. Germline loops: CDR1 SEHNR, CDR2 FQNEAQ (reference sequence). The CDR3, as DNA: TGTGCCAGCAGCTCTGCCCTAGCGGGAGGGCCAGATACGCAGTATTTT. Translating it yields CASSSALAGGPDTQYF.

This clone was picked up a small number of times. The gene calls are TRBV15 and TRBJ1-1; D unresolved. Trimming took 3 bases from V and 1 from J, leaving 3 bases between them. This CDR3 has 12 residues. Germline V gene sequence: CDR1 LNHNV, CDR2 YYDKDF (reference sequence). The CDR3 loop is CATSSGNTEAFF. The CDR3 coding sequence is TGTGCCACCAGCAGTGGGAACACTGAAGCTTTCTTT.

The chain joins TRBV5-1 to TRBJ2-1; 9 bases fit TRBD2. Germline V gene sequence: CDR1 SGHRS, CDR2 YFSETQ. The CDR3 contains 15 residues. With 6 bases clipped from V and 4 bases from J, the junction kept 8 bases outside the gene matches. The CDR3 DNA is TGCGCCAGCAACCCGGAGCGGGGGGAGTACAATGAGCAGTTCTTC. Translating it yields CASNPERGEYNEQFF.

V usage is TRBV29-1 and J usage is TRBJ2-7; TRBD1 matches at 12 bases. V gave up 6 bases and J gave up 2 bases; unmatched junction bases: 5. The CDR3 extends over 14 amino acids. Germline V lookup: CDR1 SQVTM, CDR2 ANQGSEA. Written as DNA, the CDR3 is TGCAGCGTGGGGGACAGGGGGCCAACCTACGAGCAGTACTTC. As protein: CSVGDRGPTYEQYF.

The genes are TRBV6-5 and TRBJ2-7; 8 positions match TRBD1. Looked up from germline, CDR1 is MNHEY and CDR2 is SVGAGI. CDR3 length equals 14 residues. Trimming at V came to 6 bases and at J to 4 bases, leaving 8 bases not matched to a gene. CDR3 coding DNA: TGTGCCAGCAGGGGTAGGGGACAGGTTTACGAGCAGTACTTC. Protein product: CASRGRGQVYEQYF.

This chain uses TRBV19 with TRBJ2-1, with 7 bases matching TRBD2. V dropped 5 bases and J dropped 9; count of bases not matched to a gene: 13. The CDR3 consists of 15 residues. Germline assignment: CDR1 LNHDA and CDR2 SQIVND (reference sequence). The CDR3: CASSPPAGPAGEQFF. CDR3 in DNA: TGTGCCAGTAGTCCCCCAGCGGGACCGGCCGGTGAGCAGTTCTTC.

V usage is TRBV10-3 and J usage is TRBJ1-6; TRBD1 might be the D (5 bases). This CDR3 has 13 residues. Trimming stripped 2 bases from V and 6 bases from J, with 5 bases between. CDR1 and CDR2 from the germline V gene are ENHRY and SYGVKD. In DNA form, the CDR3 reads TGTGCCATCAGTGAGGACAGTAATTCACCCCTCCACTTT. It encodes CAISEDSNSPLHF.

The chain couples TRBV30 to TRBJ2-1; D is perhaps TRBD2 (5 bases). Trimming left V 2 bases short and J 9 bases short, with 14 bases between. This CDR3 is 13 amino acids long. CDR1 is GTSNPN and CDR2 is SVGIG in the germline V gene (reference sequence). CDR3 amino acids: CAWSSGGLGEQFF. For the CDR3, the DNA is TGTGCCTGGAGTAGCGGTGGGCTAGGTGAGCAGTTCTTC.

V gene TRBV6-5 combines with J gene TRBJ2-1; TRBD1 or TRBD2 may be the D gene (5 bases each). Trimming took off 6 bases at V and 4 bases at J, with 10 bases between the two ends. In germline, CDR1 is MNHEY, CDR2 SVGAGI. CDR3 length: 13 residues. CDR3 in DNA: TGTGCCAGCAGCCGGGACGCTTACAATGAGCAGTTCTTC. It encodes CASSRDAYNEQFF.

The chain joins TRBV11-3 to TRBJ2-7; TRBD2 agrees at 13 bases. The ends lost 5 bases at V and 2 bases at J; junction bases unmatched: 3. From germline, CDR1 is SGHNT and CDR2 YENEEA. The CDR3 runs to 15 residues. CDR3 DNA sequence: TGTGCCAGCAGCCACGGGACTAGCGGGGCCTACGAGCAGTACTTC. It yields the protein CASSHGTSGAYEQYF.

The chain employs TRBV27 and TRBJ2-7, with 7 positions matching TRBD1. CDR3 length: 14 amino acids. V lost 5 bases and J lost 1; bases outside the gene matches: 5. The germline V gene has CDR1 MNHEY and CDR2 SMNVEV (reference sequence). This CDR3 reads CASSPMTGSYEQYF. The CDR3 nucleotides read TGTGCCAGCAGTCCAATGACAGGGTCCTACGAGCAGTACTTC.

V and J are TRBV7-8 and TRBJ2-1; D not certain. The CDR3 is made up of 15 amino acids. V was shortened by 4 bases and J by 4 bases, with 14 bases between the two germline ends. Germline V gene data show CDR1 as SGHVS and CDR2 as FQNEAQ. CDR3: CASSSGSLRYNEQFF. CDR3 nucleotides: TGTGCCAGCAGCTCAGGTTCATTACGTTACAATGAGCAGTTCTTC.